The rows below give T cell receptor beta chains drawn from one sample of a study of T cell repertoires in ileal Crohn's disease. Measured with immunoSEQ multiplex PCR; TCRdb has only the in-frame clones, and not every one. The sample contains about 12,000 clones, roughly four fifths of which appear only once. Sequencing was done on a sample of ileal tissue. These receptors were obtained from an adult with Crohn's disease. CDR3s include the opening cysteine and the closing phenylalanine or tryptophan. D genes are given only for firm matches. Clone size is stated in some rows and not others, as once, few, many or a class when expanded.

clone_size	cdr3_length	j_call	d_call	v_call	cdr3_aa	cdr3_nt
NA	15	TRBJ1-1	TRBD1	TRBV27	CASSWDRSGNTEAFF	TGTGCCAGCAGTTGGGACAGGTCAGGGAACACTGAAGCTTTCTTT
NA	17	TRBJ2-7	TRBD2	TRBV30	CAWSVYAGGPPTYEQYF	TGTGCCTGGAGTGTATACGCGGGGGGGCCCCCAACGTACGAGCAGTACTTC
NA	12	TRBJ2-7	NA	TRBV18	CASSSYSYEQYF	TGTGCCAGCTCGTCCTACTCCTACGAGCAGTACTTC
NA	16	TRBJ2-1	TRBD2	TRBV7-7	CASSPVLAGGTVEQFF	TGTGCCAGCAGCCCAGTACTAGCGGGGGGTACCGTTGAGCAGTTCTTC
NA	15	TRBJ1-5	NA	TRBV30	CAWSYVDGDNQPQHF	TGTGCCTGGAGTTACGTGGACGGGGACAATCAGCCCCAGCATTTT
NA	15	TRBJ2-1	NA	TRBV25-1	CASSERLAPYNEQFF	TGTGCCAGCAGTGAAAGGCTAGCGCCTTACAATGAGCAGTTCTTC
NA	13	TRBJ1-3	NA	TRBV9	CASSVTYGNTIYF	TGTGCCAGCAGCGTAACTTATGGAAACACCATATATTTT
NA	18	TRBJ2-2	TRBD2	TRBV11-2	CASSLRTSGSLNTGELFF	TGTGCCAGCAGCTTACGGACTAGCGGATCACTCAACACCGGGGAGCTGTTTTTT
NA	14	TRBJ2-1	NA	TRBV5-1	CASSVDFSYNEQFF	TGCGCCAGCAGCGTGGACTTCTCCTACAATGAGCAGTTCTTC
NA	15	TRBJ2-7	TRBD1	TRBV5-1	CASSLRTGKDYEQYF	TGCGCCAGCAGCCTCCGGACAGGGAAGGACTACGAGCAGTACTTC
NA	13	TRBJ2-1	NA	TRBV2	CASSDPPVHEQFF	TGTGCCAGCAGTGACCCACCGGTCCATGAGCAGTTCTTC
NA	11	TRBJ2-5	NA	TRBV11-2	CASSPQETQYF	TGTGCCAGCAGCCCACAAGAGACCCAGTACTTC
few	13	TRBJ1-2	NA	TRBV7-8	CASSLDEGYGYTF	TGTGCCAGCAGCTTAGATGAGGGCTATGGCTACACCTTC
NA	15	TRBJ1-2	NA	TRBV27	CASSLSAAALYGYTF	TGTGCCAGCAGTTTGTCCGCGGCAGCACTCTATGGCTACACCTTC
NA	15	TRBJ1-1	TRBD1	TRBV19	CASSPGTGGFAEAFF	TGTGCCAGTAGTCCCGGGACAGGGGGCTTTGCTGAAGCTTTCTTT
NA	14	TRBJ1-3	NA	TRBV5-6	CASSLRGSGNTIYF	TGTGCCAGCAGCTTGCGGGGGTCAGGAAACACCATATATTTT
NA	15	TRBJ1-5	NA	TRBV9	CASSVSGKPVDPQHF	TGTGCCAGCAGCGTATCCGGGAAGCCGGTTGATCCCCAGCATTTT
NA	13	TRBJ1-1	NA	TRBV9	CASSVGTSGEAFF	TGTGCCAGCAGCGTAGGTACCTCGGGTGAAGCTTTCTTT
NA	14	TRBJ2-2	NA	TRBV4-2	CASSQETGSGELFF	TGTGCCAGCAGCCAAGAAACGGGGTCCGGGGAGCTGTTTTTT
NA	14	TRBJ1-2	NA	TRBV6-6	CASSKLQGNYGYTF	TGTGCCAGCAGTAAGCTACAGGGTAACTATGGCTACACCTTC
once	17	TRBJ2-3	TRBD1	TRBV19	CASSILSSGQGTDTQYF	TGTGCCAGTAGTATCCTGTCATCTGGACAGGGGACAGATACGCAGTATTTT
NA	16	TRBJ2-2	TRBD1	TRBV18	CASSPLGQQNTGELFF	TGTGCCAGCTCACCGTTGGGACAGCAGAACACCGGGGAGCTGTTTTTT
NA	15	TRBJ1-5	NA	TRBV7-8	CASSPDSSRNQPQHF	TGTGCCAGCAGCCCGGACAGTTCCCGCAATCAGCCCCAGCATTTT
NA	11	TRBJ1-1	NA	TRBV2	CASREGTEAFF	TGTGCCAGCAGGGAGGGGACTGAAGCTTTCTTT
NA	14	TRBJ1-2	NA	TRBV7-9	CASSLDRTNYGYTF	TGTGCCAGCAGCTTAGACAGGACTAACTATGGCTACACCTTC
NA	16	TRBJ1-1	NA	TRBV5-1	CASRTSRTGTLTEAFF	TGCGCCAGCAGGACCTCCCGAACCGGGACTCTGACTGAAGCTTTCTTT
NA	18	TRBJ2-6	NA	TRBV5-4	CASSGRRGIGTGANVLTF	TGTGCCAGCAGCGGCCGTCGGGGTATAGGGACTGGGGCCAACGTCCTGACTTTC
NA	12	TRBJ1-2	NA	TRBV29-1	CSVSQGVLPSTF	TGCAGCGTCTCTCAGGGCGTGCTGCCGTCCACCTTC
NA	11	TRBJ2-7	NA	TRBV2	CASSWYYEQYF	TGTGCCAGCAGCTGGTACTACGAGCAGTACTTC
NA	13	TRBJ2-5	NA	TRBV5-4	CASSFRGMETQYF	TGTGCCAGCAGCTTTAGAGGGATGGAGACCCAGTACTTC
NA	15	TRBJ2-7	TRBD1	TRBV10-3	CAISPLKGQGNEQYF	TGTGCCATCAGCCCCCTGAAGGGACAGGGAAACGAGCAGTACTTC
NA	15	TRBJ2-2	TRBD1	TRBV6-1	CASSEQGAKTGELFF	TGTGCCAGCAGCGAACAGGGGGCGAAGACCGGGGAGCTGTTTTTT
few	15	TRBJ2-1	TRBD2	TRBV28	CASSSGLAGADEQFF	TGTGCCAGCAGTTCCGGACTAGCGGGGGCGGATGAGCAGTTCTTC
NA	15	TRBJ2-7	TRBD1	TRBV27	CASSFFGQVNHEQYF	TGTGCCAGCAGTTTCTTCGGACAGGTTAACCATGAGCAGTACTTC
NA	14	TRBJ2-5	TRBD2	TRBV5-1	CASSLTSGGETQYF	TGCGCCAGCAGCTTGACTAGCGGGGGAGAGACCCAGTACTTC
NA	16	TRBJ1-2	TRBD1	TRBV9	CASSSSPTGDVDGYTF	TGTGCCAGCAGCTCCTCCCCGACAGGGGATGTGGATGGCTACACCTTC
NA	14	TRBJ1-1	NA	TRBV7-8	CASSRNQGNTEAFF	TGTGCCAGCAGCCGAAATCAGGGGAACACTGAAGCTTTCTTT
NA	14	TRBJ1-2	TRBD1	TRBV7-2	CASSPGQGAYGYTF	TGTGCCAGCAGCCCTGGACAGGGGGCTTATGGCTACACCTTC
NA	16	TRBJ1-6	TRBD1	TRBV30	CAWSVTATGVVSPLHF	TGTGCCTGGAGTGTAACCGCGACAGGGGTCGTATCACCCCTCCACTTT
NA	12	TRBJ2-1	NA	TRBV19	CASSIGSAEQFF	TGTGCCAGTAGTATTGGTAGCGCTGAGCAGTTCTTC
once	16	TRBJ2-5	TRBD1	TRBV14	CASSQLGQSKRETQYF	TGTGCCAGCAGCCAACTGGGACAGTCAAAGAGAGAGACCCAGTACTTC
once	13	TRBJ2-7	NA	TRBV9	CASSETPSYEQYF	TGTGCCAGCAGCGAAACCCCTAGCTACGAGCAGTACTTC
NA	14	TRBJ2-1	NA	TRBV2	CASLHPGNHNEQFF	TGTGCCAGCCTCCACCCCGGGAATCACAATGAGCAGTTCTTC
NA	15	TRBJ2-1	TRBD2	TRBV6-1	CASRGLAGAYNEQFF	TGTGCCAGCAGGGGACTAGCGGGAGCCTACAATGAGCAGTTCTTC
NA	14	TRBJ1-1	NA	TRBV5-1	CASSLVAGIPEAFF	TGCGCCAGCAGCTTGGTGGCAGGGATCCCTGAAGCTTTCTTT
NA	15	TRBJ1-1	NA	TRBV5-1	CASSLRGNQNTEAFF	TGCGCCAGCAGCTTACGGGGGAATCAGAACACTGAAGCTTTCTTT
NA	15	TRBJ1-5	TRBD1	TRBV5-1	CASRRTGGDNQPQHF	TGCGCCAGCAGAAGGACAGGAGGGGACAATCAGCCCCAGCATTTT
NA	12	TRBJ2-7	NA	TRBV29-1	CSATRDFYEQYF	TGCAGCGCCACCCGGGACTTCTACGAGCAGTACTTC
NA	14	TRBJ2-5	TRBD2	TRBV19	CASRLAGGGETQYF	TGTGCCAGTAGACTAGCGGGAGGGGGGGAGACCCAGTACTTC
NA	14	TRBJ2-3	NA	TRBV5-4	CASSFLGSPDTQYF	TGTGCCAGCAGCTTCCTCGGGAGCCCCGATACGCAGTATTTT
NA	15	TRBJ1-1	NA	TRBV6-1	CASSREGGANTEAFF	TGTGCCAGCAGTCGGGAGGGGGGCGCGAACACTGAAGCTTTCTTT
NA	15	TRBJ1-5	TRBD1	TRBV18	CASSPGQGGNQPQHF	TGTGCCAGCTCACCAGGACAGGGTGGCAATCAGCCCCAGCATTTT
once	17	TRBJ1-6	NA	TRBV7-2	CASSFRFGRADNSPLHF	TGTGCCAGCAGCTTTAGGTTTGGCAGGGCAGATAATTCACCCCTCCACTTT
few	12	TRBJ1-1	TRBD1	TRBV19	CASSHDRDWTFF	TGTGCCAGTAGTCACGACAGGGATTGGACTTTCTTT
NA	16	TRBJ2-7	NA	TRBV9	CASSPRGDRKVYEQYF	TGTGCCAGCAGCCCCCGGGGGGACAGGAAAGTCTACGAGCAGTACTTC
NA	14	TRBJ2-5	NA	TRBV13	CASSPKDSQETQYF	TGTGCCAGCAGCCCGAAGGACAGCCAAGAGACCCAGTACTTC
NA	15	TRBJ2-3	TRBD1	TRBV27	CASSFRQGKTDTQYF	TGTGCCAGCAGTTTTAGACAGGGGAAGACAGATACGCAGTATTTT